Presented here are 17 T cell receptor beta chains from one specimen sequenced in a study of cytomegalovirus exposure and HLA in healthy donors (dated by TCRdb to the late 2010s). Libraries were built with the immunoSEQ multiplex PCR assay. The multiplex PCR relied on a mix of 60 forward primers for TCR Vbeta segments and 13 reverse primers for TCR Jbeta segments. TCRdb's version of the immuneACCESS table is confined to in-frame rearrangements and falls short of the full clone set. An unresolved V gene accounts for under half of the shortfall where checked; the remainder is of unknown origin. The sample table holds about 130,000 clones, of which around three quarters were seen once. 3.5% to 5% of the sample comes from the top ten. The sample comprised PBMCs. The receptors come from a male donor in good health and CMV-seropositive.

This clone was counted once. This CDR3 is CASSPLGQNNEQFF. The CDR3 region has the DNA TGTGCCAGCAGCCCCCTGGGACAGAACAATGAGCAGTTCTTC. The J gene is TRBJ2-1, the V gene TRBV27; 7 nucleotides line up with TRBD1. CDR1 MNHEY and CDR2 SMNVEV come from the germline V gene (reference sequence). The CDR3 length is 14 residues. V was pared by 6 bases and J by 5 bases, with 7 bases of the junction left unmatched.

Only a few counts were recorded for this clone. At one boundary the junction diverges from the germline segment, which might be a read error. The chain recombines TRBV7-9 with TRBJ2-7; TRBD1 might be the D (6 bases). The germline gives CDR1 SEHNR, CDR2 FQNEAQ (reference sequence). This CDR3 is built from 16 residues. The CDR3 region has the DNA TGTTCCAGCAGCTTCTTTGGTACCGGGACACGCTACGAGCAGTACTTC. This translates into CSSSFFGTGTRYEQYF.

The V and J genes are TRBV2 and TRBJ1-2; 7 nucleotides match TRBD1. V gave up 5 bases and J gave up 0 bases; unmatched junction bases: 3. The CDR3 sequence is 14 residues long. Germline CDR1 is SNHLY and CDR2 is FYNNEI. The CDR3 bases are TGTGCCAGCAGTCAACAGGGGCCTAACTATGGCTACACCTTC. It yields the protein CASSQQGPNYGYTF.

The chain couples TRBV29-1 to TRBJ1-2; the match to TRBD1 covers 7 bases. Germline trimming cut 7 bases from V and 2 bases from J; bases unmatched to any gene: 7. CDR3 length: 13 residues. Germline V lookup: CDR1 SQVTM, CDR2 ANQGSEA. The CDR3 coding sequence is TGCAGCGCCCGGCCACAGGGGAACTATGGCTACACCTTC. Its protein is CSARPQGNYGYTF. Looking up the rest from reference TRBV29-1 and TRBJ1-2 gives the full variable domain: SAVISQKPSRDICQRGTSLTIQCQVDSQVTMMFWYRQQPGQSLTLIATANQGSEATYESGFVIDKFPISRPNLTFSTLTVSNMSPEDSSIYLCSARPQGNYGYTFGSGTRLTVV.

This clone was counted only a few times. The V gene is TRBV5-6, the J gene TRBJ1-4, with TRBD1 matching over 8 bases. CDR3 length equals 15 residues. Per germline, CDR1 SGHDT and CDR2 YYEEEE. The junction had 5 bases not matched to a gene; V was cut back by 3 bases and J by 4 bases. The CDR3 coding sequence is TGTGCCAGCAGCTATGAACAGGGGGGTAATGAAAAACTGTTTTTT. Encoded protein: CASSYEQGGNEKLFF.

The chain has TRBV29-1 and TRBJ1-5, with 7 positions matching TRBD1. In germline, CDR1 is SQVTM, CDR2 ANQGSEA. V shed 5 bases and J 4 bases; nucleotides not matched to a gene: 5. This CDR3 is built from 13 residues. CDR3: CSVRGTDNQPQHF. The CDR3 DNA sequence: TGCAGCGTTCGCGGGACAGATAATCAGCCCCAGCATTTT.

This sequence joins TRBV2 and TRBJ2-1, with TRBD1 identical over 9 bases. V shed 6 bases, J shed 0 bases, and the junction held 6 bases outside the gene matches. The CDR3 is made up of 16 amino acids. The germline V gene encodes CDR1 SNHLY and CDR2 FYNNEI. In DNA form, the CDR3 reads TGTGCCAGCAGGGACAGGGGCGTTAGCTCCTACAATGAGCAGTTCTTC. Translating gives CASRDRGVSSYNEQFF.

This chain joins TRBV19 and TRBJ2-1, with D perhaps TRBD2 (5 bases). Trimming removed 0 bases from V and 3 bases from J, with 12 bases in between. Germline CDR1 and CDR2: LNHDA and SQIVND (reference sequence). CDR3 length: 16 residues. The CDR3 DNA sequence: TGTGCCAGTAGTATAGACTCCCGGACTGGCTACAATGAGCAGTTCTTC. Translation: CASSIDSRTGYNEQFF.

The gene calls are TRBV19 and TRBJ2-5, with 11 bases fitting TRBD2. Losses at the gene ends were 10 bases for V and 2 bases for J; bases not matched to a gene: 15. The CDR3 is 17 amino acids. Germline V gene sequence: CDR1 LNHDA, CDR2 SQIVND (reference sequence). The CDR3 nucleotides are TGTGCCACCTCGGGGATACTAGCGGGGGCCCTTCAAGAGACCCAGTACTTC. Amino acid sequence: CATSGILAGALQETQYF.

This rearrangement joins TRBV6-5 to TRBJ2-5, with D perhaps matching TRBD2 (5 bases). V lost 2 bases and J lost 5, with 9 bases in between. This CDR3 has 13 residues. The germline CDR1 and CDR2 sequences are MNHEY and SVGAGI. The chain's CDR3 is CASSYALEETQYF. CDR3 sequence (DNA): TGTGCCAGCAGTTACGCACTAGAGGAGACCCAGTACTTC.

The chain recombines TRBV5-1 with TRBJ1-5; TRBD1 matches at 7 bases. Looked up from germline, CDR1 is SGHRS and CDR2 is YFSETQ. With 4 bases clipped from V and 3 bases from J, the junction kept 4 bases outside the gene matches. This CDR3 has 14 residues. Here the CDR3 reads CASSPTGINQPQHF. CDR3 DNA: TGCGCCAGCAGCCCGACAGGGATCAATCAGCCCCAGCATTTT.

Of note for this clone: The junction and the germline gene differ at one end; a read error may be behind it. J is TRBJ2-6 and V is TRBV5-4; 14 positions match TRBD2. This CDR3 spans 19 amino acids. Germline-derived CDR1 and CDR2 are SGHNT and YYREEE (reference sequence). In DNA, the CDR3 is TGTGCCAGCAGGCCTGAGGGACTAGCGGGAGTTACTGGGGCCAACGGCCTGACTTTC. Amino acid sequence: CASRPEGLAGVTGANGLTF.

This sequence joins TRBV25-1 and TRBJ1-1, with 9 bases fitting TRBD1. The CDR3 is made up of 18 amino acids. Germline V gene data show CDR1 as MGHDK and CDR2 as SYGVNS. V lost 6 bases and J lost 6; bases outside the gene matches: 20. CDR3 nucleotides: TGTGCCAGCAGGGCTGGTGACAGGGGGTTTACTATCGCCTCTGAAGCTTTCTTT. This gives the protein CASRAGDRGFTIASEAFF.

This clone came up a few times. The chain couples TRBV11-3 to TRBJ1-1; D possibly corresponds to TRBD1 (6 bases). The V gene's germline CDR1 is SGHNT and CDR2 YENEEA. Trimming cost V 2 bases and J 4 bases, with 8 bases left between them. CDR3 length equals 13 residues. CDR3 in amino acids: CASSLTGTTEAFF. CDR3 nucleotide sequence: TGTGCCAGCAGCTTAACAGGGACCACTGAAGCTTTCTTT.

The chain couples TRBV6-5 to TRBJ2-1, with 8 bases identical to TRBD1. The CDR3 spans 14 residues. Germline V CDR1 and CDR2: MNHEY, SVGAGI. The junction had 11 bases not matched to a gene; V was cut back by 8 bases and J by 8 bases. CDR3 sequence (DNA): TGTGCCAGCGGCCCAGGGGGCAGGGGTTATGAGCAGTTCTTC. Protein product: CASGPGGRGYEQFF.

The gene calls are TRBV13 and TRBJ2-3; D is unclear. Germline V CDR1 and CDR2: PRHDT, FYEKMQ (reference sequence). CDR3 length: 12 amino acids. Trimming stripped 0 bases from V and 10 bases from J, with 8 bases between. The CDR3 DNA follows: TGTGCCAGCAGCTTAGGCCTGTATCCGCAGTATTTT. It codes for CASSLGLYPQYF.

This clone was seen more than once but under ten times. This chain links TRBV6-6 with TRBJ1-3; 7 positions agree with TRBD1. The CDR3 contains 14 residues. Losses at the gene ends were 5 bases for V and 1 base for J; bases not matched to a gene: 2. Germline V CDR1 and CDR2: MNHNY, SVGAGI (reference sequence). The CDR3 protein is CASSHRGSGNTIYF. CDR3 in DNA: TGTGCCAGCAGTCACAGGGGTTCTGGAAACACCATATATTTT.